This T cell receptor (beta chain) was retrieved from a study of blood T cell repertoires in COVID-19. The authors' processing: Quantification of nucleated cells was approximated via reference gene primer amplification. Repertoires were generated with immunoSEQ multiplex PCR, while TCRdb's copy carries only in-frame clones and drops some. The DNA was the basis for D and trimming; V, J and clone size are from that table. The sample contains about 220,000 clones, about 90% of which appear only once. The V end was cut by 7 bases, the J end by 3 bases, with 13 bases between. The CDR3 spans 14 residues. Germline V gives CDR1 LNHDA, CDR2 SQIVND (reference sequence). In terms of age and location, participants ranged from about 18 to 100 years and lived in about 25 US areas.

This chain links TRBV19 with TRBJ1-5; D may be TRBD1 (6 bases). The sequenced material came from PBMCs or T cells enriched from blood (not recorded which). The source of this sequence is a woman aged 45-65 years with acute COVID-19. CDR3 sequence: CASNNRANNQPQHF. The CDR3 DNA is TGTGCCAGTAACAACAGGGCAAACAATCAGCCCCAGCATTTT.